The present T cell receptor (beta chain) was sequenced within a study of beta chain features in type 1 diabetes. At the level of the study: The examined sorted cells totaled some 99 million across samples.

Study conclusions and caveats: Comparison showed that naive, central memory and Treg TCRB repertoires appeared more similar among patients than among healthy donors. Patients with type 1 diabetes showed fewer VDJ junction insertions and more deletions. All four CD4+ subsets of Type 1 diabetes patients contained TCRB CDR3s that were moderately but significantly shorter.

All of the isolated RNA was reverse transcribed, so expressed TCRB transcripts were sequenced. For naive, central memory and regulatory T cell samples, reads averaged roughly 4 million. Only in-frame clones appear in the TCRdb table, and some are missing; sequencing was by immunoSEQ multiplex PCR. The sample lists 640,000 or so clones; roughly 12% were seen once. A word on this clone: Its specificity is unknown.

The sequence was obtained from a man between 18 and 29 years old with type 1 diabetes. Sequenced: naive CD4+ T cells from blood.

The CDR3 DNA reads as TGTGCCAGCATGGTGGGTTCCCACGAGCAGTACTTC. Encoded protein: CASMVGSHEQYF. This chain uses TRBV28 with TRBJ2-7, with D uncertain. The CDR3 covers 12 residues. CDR1 is MDHEN, CDR2 SYDVKM, per germline. V lost 7 bases and J lost 5, with 12 bases in between.